The rows below give T cell receptor beta chains drawn from one sample of a study of human T cells and chemical hapten exposure. MiXCR, run by TCRdb on the RACE reads, gives a single entry per CDR3 protein. In the table there are just over 95,000 distinct CDR3 sequences, about 28% of which are singletons. The sample was whole blood, taken in connection with sensitization to the hapten diphenylcyclopropenone (DPC). The receptors were gathered from a man aged 35-49 years with alopecia areata. Some clones in this sample may be carry-over from other donors' samples. Both conserved end residues are part of each CDR3. A D gene is named only where the DNA matches it firmly. Not every row has a clone size; where given, it reads once, few, many or a size class.

CDR3nt,CDR3aa,v_gene,len,j_gene,d_gene,abundance
TGTGCCAGCAGTATACTAGCGGGAGGGCCCAAAGATACGCAGTATTTT,CASSILAGGPKDTQYF,TRBV27,16,TRBJ2-3,TRBD2,.
TGTGCCAGCAGCCAAGGAGCTACAGGTTGGCGGACCCAGTACTTC,CASSQGATGWRTQYF,TRBV14,15,TRBJ2-5,.,many
TGCAGTGCTAGGGTCCCTAGCGGGAGACGAGAGACCCAGTACTTC,CSARVPSGRRETQYF,TRBV20-1,15,TRBJ2-5,TRBD2,.
TGTGCCAGCAGCCCTCCTCGCCGGGACAAGTTGCATGAGCAGTTCTTC,CASSPPRRDKLHEQFF,TRBV7-9,16,TRBJ2-1,.,few
TGTGCCAGCAGCCCGGACAGGGGGGGGGAGACCCAGTACTTC,CASSPDRGGETQYF,TRBV3-1,14,TRBJ2-5,TRBD1,.
TGCAGTGCTGAAAAGCGCGTGCTCAATGGGGCCCAGTACTTC,CSAEKRVLNGAQYF,TRBV20-1,14,TRBJ2-5,.,few
TGTGCCAGCACACGACAGGGATGGAACACTGAAGCTTTCTTT,CASTRQGWNTEAFF,TRBV2,14,TRBJ1-1,TRBD1,.
TGTGCCACCAGTGTAGGCCGGCCCCAGCATTTT,CATSVGRPQHF,TRBV24-1,11,TRBJ1-5,.,.
TGTGCCAGCACCCCCCGACCTTCCTTC,CASTPRPSF,TRBV6-8,9,TRBJ2-7,.,few
TGCGCCAGCAGCCCATGGGACAGCAGCTCCTACGAGCAGTACTTC,CASSPWDSSSYEQYF,TRBV5-1,15,TRBJ2-7,TRBD1,few
TGTGCCAGCAGCTTAGGGCAGACTGAAGCTTTCTTT,CASSLGQTEAFF,TRBV11-2,12,TRBJ1-1,.,.
TGTGCCAGCAGCATAAGCGGGAGTCTCGCCTACGAGCAGTACTTC,CASSISGSLAYEQYF,TRBV6-1,15,TRBJ2-7,TRBD2,few
TGCAGTGCTCCTGGGATTTTAGCGGGAGGGAGCTACAATGAGCAGTTCTTC,CSAPGILAGGSYNEQFF,TRBV20-1,17,TRBJ2-1,TRBD2,few
TGCGCCAGCAGCTTGGTAGGGGACAGCTCCTACGAGCAGTACTTC,CASSLVGDSSYEQYF,TRBV5-1,15,TRBJ2-7,TRBD1,few
TGCAGTGCGCACACCCAAAACACAGATACGCAGTATTTT,CSAHTQNTDTQYF,TRBV20-1,13,TRBJ2-3,.,many
TGTGCCAGCAGTTACTCGAAGCTTGGACAGGGGTGTTCGGACGAGCAGTACTTC,CASSYSKLGQGCSDEQYF,TRBV6-5,18,TRBJ2-7,TRBD1,few
TGTGCCAGCAGCCCATCCGGGACTAGCGGGAGGGTTCACCACGAGCAGTACTTC,CASSPSGTSGRVHHEQYF,TRBV12-3/TRBV12-4,18,TRBJ2-7,TRBD2,few
TGTGCCAGCAGTGTGGGACAGGGGTACGAGCAGTACTTC,CASSVGQGYEQYF,TRBV28,13,TRBJ2-7,TRBD1,few
TGCAGTGCTAGAGGGCAGGCAAGGTACGAGCAGTACTTC,CSARGQARYEQYF,TRBV20-1,13,TRBJ2-7,.,.
TGCGCCAGCAGCCAAGTACCGGGTCGCCACAATGAGCAGTTCTTC,CASSQVPGRHNEQFF,TRBV4-3,15,TRBJ2-1,.,few
TGTGCCAGCATGTTCGGACTAGGCGAGCAGTACTTC,CASMFGLGEQYF,TRBV25-1,12,TRBJ2-7,TRBD2,.
TGTGCCAGCAGCTTATCACTAGCGGGTATCACAGATACGCAGTATTTT,CASSLSLAGITDTQYF,TRBV7-2,16,TRBJ2-3,TRBD2,few
TGTGCCAGCGCTCCCCGTGGCTCTTCCTACGAGCAGTACTTC,CASAPRGSSYEQYF,TRBV11-2,14,TRBJ2-7,.,.
TGCAGTGCTAGAGGTTCAGGAACTAGTCCCTACGAGCAGTACTTC,CSARGSGTSPYEQYF,TRBV20-1,15,TRBJ2-7,.,.
TGTGCCAGCAGCTTAGTTCGGGGTAGCGGTAACATTCAGTACTTC,CASSLVRGSGNIQYF,TRBV11-2,15,TRBJ2-4,.,.
TGTGCCAGCAGTTCCCCCCGCGGGGGGAGGCCCTCCACAGATACGCAGTATTTT,CASSSPRGGRPSTDTQYF,TRBV28,18,TRBJ2-3,TRBD2,few
TGCAGTGCTGGGACAGCCCTTCGGGGAAGCTACGAGCAGTACTTC,CSAGTALRGSYEQYF,TRBV20-1,15,TRBJ2-7,TRBD1,.
TGTGCCAGCAGGAGGCAGACGGGAACTGAAGCTTTCTTT,CASRRQTGTEAFF,TRBV27,13,TRBJ1-1,.,.
TGTGCCAGCAGCCAAGATCGGGATACGCAGTATTTT,CASSQDRDTQYF,TRBV3-1,12,TRBJ2-3,.,.
TGCAGCGTTGGACAGGGGAGGGCCACTGAAGCTTTCTTT,CSVGQGRATEAFF,TRBV29-1,13,TRBJ1-1,TRBD1,few
TGTGCCAGCAGCCCCGGGGCACGAGGCAATGAGCAGTTCTTC,CASSPGARGNEQFF,TRBV11-1,14,TRBJ2-1,.,.
TGCAGCGTGTCTGGAGGAGGCAATGAGCAGTTCTTC,CSVSGGGNEQFF,TRBV29-1,12,TRBJ2-1,.,many
TGCAGTGCTAGGGAGACAGGGACAGGGGAGCTGTTTTTT,CSARETGTGELFF,TRBV20-1,13,TRBJ2-2,TRBD1,.
TGTGCCAGCAGCTTAGACACGACAGCTAATGAAAAACTGTTTTTT,CASSLDTTANEKLFF,TRBV7-9,15,TRBJ1-4,.,few
TGTGCCAGCAGCTTAGCGCACCTAGCGGGGTTCGGGGAGCAGTACTTC,CASSLAHLAGFGEQYF,TRBV7-2,16,TRBJ2-7,TRBD2,.
TGTGCCAGCAGTTTCCCCCGAGGAGAGACCCAGTACTTC,CASSFPRGETQYF,TRBV6-6,13,TRBJ2-5,.,once
TGTGCCAGCAGTCTCCGACAGGGGGACTACAATGAGCAGTTCTTC,CASSLRQGDYNEQFF,TRBV27,15,TRBJ2-1,TRBD1,.
TGTGCCAGCAGCTTGGGGACTAGCCGGTACAATGAGCAGTTCTTC,CASSLGTSRYNEQFF,TRBV5-6,15,TRBJ2-1,TRBD2,.
TGTGCCAGCAGTTTAGGTGGGGCCGACAGGCACTTC,CASSLGGADRHF,TRBV12-3/TRBV12-4,12,TRBJ2-7,.,few
TGTGCCAGCAGTTCCCCGGGACTAGCAGTAGTGGATACGCAGTATTTT,CASSSPGLAVVDTQYF,TRBV12-3/TRBV12-4,16,TRBJ2-3,TRBD2,.